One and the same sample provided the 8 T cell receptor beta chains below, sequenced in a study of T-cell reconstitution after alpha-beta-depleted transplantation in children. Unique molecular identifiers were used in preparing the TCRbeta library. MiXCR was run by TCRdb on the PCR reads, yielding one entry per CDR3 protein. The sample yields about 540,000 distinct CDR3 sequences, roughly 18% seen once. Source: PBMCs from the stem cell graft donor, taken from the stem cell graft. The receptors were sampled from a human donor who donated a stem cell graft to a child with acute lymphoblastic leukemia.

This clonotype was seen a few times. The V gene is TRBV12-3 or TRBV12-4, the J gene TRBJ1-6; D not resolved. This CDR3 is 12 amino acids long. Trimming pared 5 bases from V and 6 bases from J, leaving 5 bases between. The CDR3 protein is CASSTLNSPLHF. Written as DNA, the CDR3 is TGTGCCAGCAGTACCCTTAATTCACCCCTCCACTTT.

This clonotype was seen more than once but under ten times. The CDR3: CSVEGKWGLQVRETQYF. CDR3 bases: TGCAGCGTTGAGGGAAAGTGGGGGCTACAGGTTCGGGAGACCCAGTACTTC. The rearrangement links TRBV29-1 to TRBJ2-5; a weak D match, TRBD1 (6 bases). Germline V lookup: CDR1 SQVTM, CDR2 ANQGSEA. This CDR3 is built from 17 residues. The V and J ends lost 3 bases and 5 bases respectively, with 25 bases between them. Drawing the rest from reference TRBV29-1 and TRBJ2-5, the complete variable domain is SAVISQKPSRDICQRGTSLTIQCQVDSQVTMMFWYRQQPGQSLTLIATANQGSEATYESGFVIDKFPISRPNLTFSTLTVSNMSPEDSSIYLCSVEGKWGLQVRETQYFGPGTRLLVL.

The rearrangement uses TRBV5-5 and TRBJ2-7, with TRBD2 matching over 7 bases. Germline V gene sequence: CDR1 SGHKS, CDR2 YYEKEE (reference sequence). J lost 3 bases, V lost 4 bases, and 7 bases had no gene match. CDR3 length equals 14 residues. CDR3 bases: TGTGCCAGCAGCAGCACACGGGAGGACTACGAGCAGTACTTC. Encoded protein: CASSSTREDYEQYF.

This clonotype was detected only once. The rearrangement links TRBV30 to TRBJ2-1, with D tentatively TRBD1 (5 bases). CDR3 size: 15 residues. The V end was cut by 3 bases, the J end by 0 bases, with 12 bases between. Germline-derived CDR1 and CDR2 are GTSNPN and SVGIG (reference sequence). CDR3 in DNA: TGTGCCTGGAGCAAGGGGCAGAGCTCCTACAATGAGCAGTTCTTC. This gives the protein CAWSKGQSSYNEQFF.

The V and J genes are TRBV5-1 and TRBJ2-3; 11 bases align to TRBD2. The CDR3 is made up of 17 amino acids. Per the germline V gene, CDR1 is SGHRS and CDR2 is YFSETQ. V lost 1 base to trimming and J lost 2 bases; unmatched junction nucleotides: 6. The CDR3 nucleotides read TGCGCCAGCAGCTTGCCCTGGACTAGCGGGTACACAGATACGCAGTATTTT. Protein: CASSLPWTSGYTDTQYF.

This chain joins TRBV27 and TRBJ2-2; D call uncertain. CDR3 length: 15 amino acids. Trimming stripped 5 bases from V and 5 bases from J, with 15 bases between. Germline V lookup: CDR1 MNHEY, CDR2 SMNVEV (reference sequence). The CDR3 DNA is TGTGCCAGCAGTCCCTCGGTAGGCCCTACCGGGGAGCTGTTTTTT. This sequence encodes CASSPSVGPTGELFF.

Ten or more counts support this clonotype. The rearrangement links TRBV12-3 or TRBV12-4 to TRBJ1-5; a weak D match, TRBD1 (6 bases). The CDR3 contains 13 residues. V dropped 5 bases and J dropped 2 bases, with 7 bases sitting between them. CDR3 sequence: CASSPGGNQPQHF. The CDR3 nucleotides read TGTGCCAGCAGTCCAGGGGGCAATCAGCCCCAGCATTTT.

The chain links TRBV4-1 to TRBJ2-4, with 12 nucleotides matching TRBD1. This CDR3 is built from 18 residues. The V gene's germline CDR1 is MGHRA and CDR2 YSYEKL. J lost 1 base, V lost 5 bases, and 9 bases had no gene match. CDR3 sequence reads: CASSSQGQGAAAKNIQYF. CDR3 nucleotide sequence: TGCGCCAGCAGCTCCCAGGGACAGGGGGCGGCGGCCAAAAACATTCAGTACTTC.